This T cell receptor (beta chain) was documented in a study of shared clonotypes between healthy human individuals (dated by TCRdb to 2020 to 2021). Study-wide context: A couple of women and a few men aged 18 to 49 years were included in the cohort. Per donor, three plates each were used for CD4 naive and CD4 memory, two for CD8 naive, and one for CD8 memory. The study deeply sequenced blood TCR repertoires of five healthy adults to estimate repertoire size and the extent of clonotype sharing between individuals. Between about 0.94 and 8.9 billion PBMCs per donor were obtained by leukapheresis. Libraries were prepared and TCR repertoires were sequenced by different laboratories using diverse techniques, in order to increase sequencing depth and limit assay-specific biases.

The CDR3 covers 12 residues, taking in both the cysteine and the phenylalanine. Only the CDR3 DNA is retained, 36 bases long and in frame from the first base. The junction shows trimming of 1 base on V and 5 bases on J, plus 8 bases between the germline ends. In the germline V gene, CDR1 corresponds to SQVTM and CDR2 to ANQGSEA. The donors were healthy, HIV-negative adults with no recently reported acute infections or vaccinations. Every donor was a Caucasian adult residing in Nashville, Tennessee, USA. Magnetic negative selection was used to enrich CD4+ T cells, after which naive cells were positively selected on CD45RA and the negative fraction became the memory subset. After blood collection by leukapheresis, PBMCs were isolated using Ficoll-Histopaque density gradient centrifugation and then cryopreserved in the vapor phase of liquid nitrogen. Analytical flow cytometry was used to check the purity and quantity of each magnetically sorted T cell population. Genomic DNA was isolated from each sorted fraction and quantified by UV absorbance on a Nanodrop 2000c.

Points the paper makes about the study in general: Sharing across several donors was observed for 5% to 6.5% of naive CD4, 3.5% of naive CD8, 2.3% of memory CD4, and 0.4% of memory CD8 clonotypes. Based on pairwise subsampling, the degree of clonotype sharing among donors was expected to be affected by sequencing depth. Even with the large sequencing depth, rarefaction of the sorted-subset datasets indicated that sequencing was incomplete. Because the study included only a small number of donors, the genetic and exposure-history diversity represented was limited. Compared with non-shared clonotypes, the clonotypes found in all four sorted-subset donors had higher generation probabilities. Sampling was limited to blood, and TCR repertoires in tissue likely differ from TCR repertoires in blood. Naive subsets generally had larger estimated clonotype richness than memory subsets.

About this clone: It lacks a known antigen. Per-base qualities were not stored, and no clone one base away is much larger.

Using the deep immunoSEQ assay, multiplex PCR amplified TCR CDR3 regions from genomic DNA. Extracted genomic DNA from each cell subset was distributed evenly across all wells of several immunoSEQ 96-well plates, and each plate was treated as a replicate. Each replicate PCR for sorted subsets received roughly 0.2 ug genomic DNA, equal to about 30,000 T cell genomes. Purified libraries were quantified with a Qubit 3.0 fluorometer, sized on a Bioanalyzer 2100, and re-quantified with the KAPA Library Quantification kit. A separate single-read 150-cycle Illumina NextSeq 550 flow cell was used to sequence each immunoSEQ 96-well plate. On the authors' methods: Because only junctional sequences without quality scores were contained in the immunoSEQ output, filtering matching that applied to full-length reads could not be performed. Sequences were annotated with PyIR, a Python wrapper for IgBLAST v1.9, and V/J genes and CDR3 were assigned using IMGT germline references. Reads were filtered out if the reads had weak V/J assignments (E-value above 1e-6), no CDR3, stop codons, out-of-frame junctions, or ambiguous translated residues. A V3J clonotype was defined by an identical inferred V gene, J gene, and CDR3 amino acid sequence. Percentage overlap between repertoires was computed as shared unique clonotypes divided by the size of the smaller repertoire. Repertoire richness was assessed with RTK rarefaction, the Chao1 estimator, and Recon v2.1 estimates of unobserved clonotypes. Generation probabilities for all TCRbeta clonotypes obtained by the gDNA method from a handful of donors were computed using OLGA. Drawn from immuneACCESS, this table holds only the in-frame rearrangements with V and J called that TCRdb kept. Clones are partly lost; checked studies trace under half to an unresolved V gene and leave the rest unexplained. V and J calls plus clone size are reproduced from that table; the DNA served to infer D and trimming. This sample gives fewer than 1.8 million clones in total; around 98.5% of them show up just once. Around 0.33% of the sample comes from the top ten.

The sequence was collected from a man aged 30 to 39 in good health. The sequence joins TRBV29-1 to TRBJ1-2, with TRBD1 as a weak D call on 5 bases. Sequencing input: naive CD4+ T cells sorted from blood. Per the publication, the cell subset or site label means: CD45RA+ positively selected. CDR3 region: CSVEGQPYGYTF. The DNA reads as follows: TGCAGCGTTGAAGGACAGCCATATGGCTACACCTTC.